The 9 T cell receptor beta chains below were found in one sample sequenced in a study of blood T cell repertoires in COVID-19. Only in-frame clones appear in the TCRdb table, and some are missing; sequencing was by immunoSEQ multiplex PCR. The sample lists about 370,000 clones, 85% to 90% occurring once. The sequencing input was PBMCs or T cells enriched from blood (not recorded which). Receptor source: a man aged 18-30 years who had recovered from COVID-19.

The gene calls are TRBV6-2 or TRBV6-3 and TRBJ2-1; 7 bases match TRBD2. Germline V CDR1 and CDR2: MNHEY, SVGEGT. This CDR3 region has 16 residues. V was clipped by 5 bases and J by 5 bases; unmatched bases: 12. The CDR3 DNA follows: TGTGCCAGCAGTCGCACGTGGCGGGGGATTAACAATGAGCAGTTCTTC. Translating gives CASSRTWRGINNEQFF.

This sequence joins TRBV19 and TRBJ2-7, with a possible D match to TRBD2 (6 bases). The V end lost 9 bases, the J end lost 11 bases, and 17 bases lay between the germline ends. The germline CDR1 and CDR2 sequences are LNHDA and SQIVND (reference sequence). The CDR3 is 11 amino acids. CDR3 amino acids: CARGDGEEEYF. DNA for the CDR3: TGTGCCAGAGGGGACGGGGAGGAGGAGTACTTC.

The V call is TRBV5-1, the J call TRBJ2-3; 7 positions match TRBD1. Germline assignment: CDR1 SGHRS and CDR2 YFSETQ. J gave up 7 bases and V 0 bases, and 2 bases lay outside the gene matches. This CDR3 contains 13 residues. CDR3 DNA: TGCGCCAGCAGCTTGGGACAGGGTAATACGCAGTATTTT. The encoded protein is CASSLGQGNTQYF.

The chain recombines TRBV27 with TRBJ2-1, with 10 bases fitting TRBD2. This CDR3 contains 17 residues. Germline CDR1 reads MNHEY; CDR2 reads SMNVEV (reference sequence). With 5 bases clipped from V and 2 bases from J, the junction kept 9 bases outside the gene matches. The CDR3 DNA reads TGTGCCAGCAGTCTCCAGCTAGCGGGAGACCCCTACAATGAGCAGTTCTTC. Translated, it gives CASSLQLAGDPYNEQFF.

The genes are TRBV3-1 (or the pseudogene TRBV3-2) and TRBJ2-6; 8 nucleotides line up with TRBD1. V was pared by 4 bases and J by 6 bases, with 5 bases of the junction left unmatched. CDR1 is LGHDT and CDR2 is YNNKEL in the germline V gene (reference sequence). The CDR3 has 15 amino acids. CDR3 in amino acids: CASSLGQGLANVLTF. In DNA form, the CDR3 reads TGTGCCAGCAGCCTTGGACAGGGTTTGGCCAACGTCCTGACTTTC.

The gene calls are TRBV27 and TRBJ2-1; 10 nucleotides match TRBD1. The CDR3 has 15 residues. Germline assignment: CDR1 MNHEY and CDR2 SMNVEV (reference sequence). The ends lost 7 bases at V and 7 bases at J; junction bases unmatched: 10. CDR3 sequence: CASKTLPGQGNEQFF. The CDR3 coding sequence is TGTGCCAGCAAAACTCTACCGGGACAGGGGAATGAGCAGTTCTTC.

V gene TRBV24-1 combines with J gene TRBJ2-2; D gene ambiguous. CDR3 length equals 12 residues. The V gene's germline CDR1 is KGHDR and CDR2 SFDVKD. The V gene lost 4 bases and the J gene lost 5 bases, with 4 bases spanning the gap. The CDR3, as DNA: TGTGCCACCAGTGAAGCTACCGGGGAGCTGTTTTTT. Its translation: CATSEATGELFF.

This clone was found once. V and J are TRBV6-5 and TRBJ2-7; 11 nucleotides line up with TRBD2. Germline CDR1 and CDR2: MNHEY and SVGAGI. The CDR3 length is 15 residues. With 5 bases clipped from V and 3 bases from J, the junction kept 6 bases outside the gene matches. Written as DNA, the CDR3 is TGTGCCAGCAGTATGACTAGCGGGGCCAACTACGAGCAGTACTTC. Residues: CASSMTSGANYEQYF.

This clone was observed once. Other DNA sequences from this sample encode an identical CDR3 as well. The chain couples TRBV27 to TRBJ2-7, with TRBD1 identical over 8 bases. The CDR3 extends over 14 amino acids. V shed 6 bases, J shed 0 bases, and the junction held 4 bases outside the gene matches. Germline loops: CDR1 MNHEY, CDR2 SMNVEV (reference sequence). In nucleotides, the CDR3 is TGTGCCAGCAGCCGACAGGGGCCCTCCTACGAGCAGTACTTC. It is translated as CASSRQGPSYEQYF.